This T cell receptor (beta chain) was recovered during a study of blood T cell repertoires in COVID-19. Study background: The study drew acute and convalescent COVID-19 samples from the United States, Italy and Spain.

V lost 1 base to trimming and J lost 4 bases, with 9 bases between them. The CDR3 totals 14 residues. Germline lookup yields CDR1 SNHLY and CDR2 FYNNEI. The Seattle site enrolled patients during active infection and followed them longitudinally. Sequenced by immunoSEQ multiplex PCR; TCRdb stores in-frame clones only, minus some. This table holds around 75,000 clones, approximately 80% found once. This chain connects TRBV2 to TRBJ2-3; the D gene is possibly TRBD1 (6 bases). The sequenced sample consisted of peripheral blood. This receptor was identified in a man between 45 and 60 years old with COVID-19, enrolled during active disease. CDR3 amino acids: CASSEGNRADTQYF. CDR3 in DNA: TGTGCCAGCAGTGAAGGAAACAGGGCAGATACGCAGTATTTT.